The 32 T cell receptor beta chains below all came from one sample that was sequenced in a study of blood T cell repertoires in COVID-19 (dated by TCRdb to 2018 to 2020). The library was prepared using the immunoSEQ multiplex PCR assay. TCRdb carries this immuneACCESS record with in-frame sequences only. Its versions omit some clonotypes, under half of them owing to an unresolved V gene in the studies checked, with the rest unexplained. Present in this sample are roughly 150,000 clones, around 80% of which were seen just once. The leading ten clones occupy around 9.8% of the sample. The sequencing sample was made of peripheral blood. These receptors were obtained from a woman in her 50s with acute or convalescent COVID-19.

This clone was seen only once. This chain connects TRBV19 to TRBJ1-4, with a tentative D call TRBD1 (6 bases). Germline CDR1 and CDR2: LNHDA and SQIVND (reference sequence). The CDR3 has 16 amino acids. The V end was cut by 5 bases, the J end by 4 bases, with 17 bases between. CDR3 nucleotides: TGTGCCAGTAGTGTGACAGGCCGGAACAATAATGAAAAACTGTTTTTT. Its protein product is CASSVTGRNNNEKLFF. Filled out from reference TRBV19 and TRBJ1-4, the complete variable domain reads DGGITQSPKYLFRKEGQNVTLSCEQNLNHDAMYWYRQDPGQGLRLIYYSQIVNDFQKGDIAEGYSVSREKKESFPLTVTSAQKNPTAFYLCASSVTGRNNNEKLFFGSGTQLSVL.

The chain joins TRBV7-2 to TRBJ2-1, with a weak D call TRBD2 (6 bases). Germline V lookup: CDR1 SGHTA, CDR2 FQGNSA. The V end lost 5 bases, the J end lost 4 bases, and 15 bases lay between the germline ends. CDR3 length: 15 residues. DNA of the CDR3: TGTGCCAGCAGCCCCATGGTAGCGGAATACAATGAGCAGTTCTTC. As protein: CASSPMVAEYNEQFF.

J is TRBJ2-7 and V is TRBV10-3, with 9 nucleotides matching TRBD2. Germline CDR1 reads ENHRY; CDR2 reads SYGVKD. V shed 6 bases and J 2 bases; nucleotides not matched to a gene: 8. The CDR3 is made up of 15 amino acids. The chain's CDR3 is CAIRSSGGSTYEQYF. DNA for the CDR3: TGTGCCATCAGATCAAGCGGGGGGTCAACCTACGAGCAGTACTTC.

The chain is built from TRBV10-3 and TRBJ1-2; 11 bases agree with TRBD1. The CDR3 contains 16 residues. Germline V lookup: CDR1 ENHRY, CDR2 SYGVKD. With 5 bases clipped from V and 7 bases from J, the junction kept 12 bases outside the gene matches. The CDR3 sequence: CAISYSGGQGGPGYTF. CDR3 nucleotide sequence: TGTGCCATCAGTTATAGCGGGGGACAGGGGGGACCTGGCTACACCTTC.

V gene TRBV29-1 combines with J gene TRBJ1-2, with 7 bases matching TRBD1. The CDR3 length is 11 residues. The J segment lost 3 bases and the V segment lost 7 bases, leaving 2 bases of the junction unmatched. Germline CDR1 reads SQVTM; CDR2 reads ANQGSEA. This CDR3 is CSDDRDYGYTF. As DNA, the CDR3 is TGCAGCGACGACAGGGACTATGGCTACACCTTC.

This sequence joins TRBV9 and TRBJ1-4, with 7 bases matching TRBD1. The CDR3 extends over 15 amino acids. V was clipped by 4 bases and J by 5 bases; unmatched bases: 8. Germline V gene sequence: CDR1 SGDLS, CDR2 YYNGEE. The CDR3 loop is CASSPRQGSNEKLFF. The CDR3 region has the DNA TGTGCCAGCAGCCCACGACAGGGCTCCAATGAAAAACTGTTTTTT.

The chain links TRBV5-1 to TRBJ1-1, with no clear D. Germline loops: CDR1 SGHRS, CDR2 YFSETQ. The V gene lost 2 bases and the J gene lost 1 base, with 9 bases spanning the gap. The CDR3 contains 14 residues. CDR3 DNA: TGCGCCAGCAGCTTAGGAGGGTCGAACACTGAAGCTTTCTTT. This translates into CASSLGGSNTEAFF.

The CDR3 is CSVASGRGGEQYF. The CDR3 nucleotides are TGCAGCGTCGCTAGCGGGAGAGGAGGCGAGCAGTACTTC. The chain recombines TRBV29-1 with TRBJ2-7; 10 bases agree with TRBD2. The CDR3 is made up of 13 amino acids. The ends lost 6 bases at V and 6 bases at J; junction bases unmatched: 8. The germline CDR1 and CDR2 sequences are SQVTM and ANQGSEA.

The chain carries TRBV4-3 and TRBJ1-2; 10 bases are shared with TRBD1. The germline gives CDR1 LGHNA, CDR2 YSLEER. V was pared by 0 bases and J by 4 bases, with 5 bases of the junction left unmatched. There are 16 residues in the CDR3. The CDR3 loop reads CASSQDTTGGAYGYTF. CDR3 coding DNA: TGCGCCAGCAGCCAAGACACGACAGGGGGCGCCTATGGCTACACCTTC.

This clone was counted between two and nine times. The chain uses TRBV19 and TRBJ1-5; D gene uncertain. Deletions cut 4 bases from V and 0 bases from J, with 10 bases between. CDR3 length: 15 amino acids. Per the germline V gene, CDR1 is LNHDA and CDR2 is SQIVND (reference sequence). The DNA for the CDR3 is TGTGCCAGTAGTAATGGGAGGGATAGCAATCAGCCCCAGCATTTT. It translates to CASSNGRDSNQPQHF.

The V and J genes are TRBV5-1 and TRBJ2-1; 9 bases align to TRBD2. Trimming at V came to 0 bases and at J to 8 bases, leaving 12 bases not matched to a gene. Germline V gene lookup returns CDR1 SGHRS and CDR2 YFSETQ. The CDR3 covers 17 residues. CDR3 residues: CASSLVSSGGLSHEQFF. CDR3 DNA sequence: TGCGCCAGCAGCTTGGTTTCGAGCGGGGGGCTGTCTCATGAGCAGTTCTTC.

The gene calls are TRBV7-2 and TRBJ1-1; 9 nucleotides line up with TRBD1. The germline CDR1 and CDR2 sequences are SGHTA and FQGNSA. J gave up 7 bases and V 4 bases, and 4 bases lay outside the gene matches. The length of the CDR3 is 13 residues. CDR3 bases: TGTGCCAGCAGCTCAAGACAGGGGGGTGAAGCTTTCTTT. Its translation: CASSSRQGGEAFF.

The rearrangement links TRBV7-2 to TRBJ2-7, with 10 bases aligning to TRBD1. After removal of 4 bases from V and 4 bases from J, the junction contained 4 bases not matched to a gene. The germline V gene encodes CDR1 SGHTA and CDR2 FQGNSA. This CDR3 comprises 14 residues. In DNA form, the CDR3 reads TGTGCCAGCAGCTACGGACAGGGGGGGTACGAGCAGTACTTC. It yields the protein CASSYGQGGYEQYF. The full variable domain, its missing parts supplied by reference TRBV7-2 and TRBJ2-7, is GAGVSQSPSNKVTEKGKDVELRCDPISGHTALYWYRQSLGQGLEFLIYFQGNSAPDKSGLPSDRFSAERTGGSVSTLTIQRTQQEDSAVYLCASSYGQGGYEQYFGPGTRLTVT.

This clone was found once. The chain joins TRBV6-5 to TRBJ2-4; 8 bases map to TRBD2. V lost 5 bases, J lost 4 bases, and 4 bases stayed unmatched. The germline CDR1 and CDR2 sequences are MNHEY and SVGAGI. The CDR3 covers 14 residues. In DNA, the CDR3 is TGTGCCAGCAGTATCGGCGGGGGGAAAAACATTCAGTACTTC. This gives the protein CASSIGGGKNIQYF.

In this sample, this clone turned up once. The CDR3 sequence is CASSPWGQGGTDTQYF. The CDR3 nucleotides are TGTGCCAGCAGCCCCTGGGGACAGGGGGGCACAGATACGCAGTATTTT. The J gene is TRBJ2-3, the V gene TRBV5-4; TRBD1 matches at 11 bases. Trimming cost V 4 bases and J 1 base; bases outside gene matches: 5. The germline V gene has CDR1 SGHNT and CDR2 YYREEE (reference sequence). The CDR3 loop spans 16 amino acids.

The chain couples TRBV18 to TRBJ1-1, with 7 bases lining up with TRBD1. The CDR3 consists of 16 residues. From germline, CDR1 is KGHSH and CDR2 LQKENI. The J segment lost 4 bases and the V segment lost 3 bases, leaving 11 bases of the junction unmatched. CDR3 region: CASSPQSHRGGTEAFF. The CDR3 DNA is TGTGCCAGCTCACCTCAATCCCACAGGGGCGGCACTGAAGCTTTCTTT. Together with reference TRBV18 and TRBJ1-1, the CDR3 gives the full variable domain: NAGVMQNPRHLVRRRGQEARLRCSPMKGHSHVYWYRQLPEEGLKFMVYLQKENIIDESGMPKERFSAEFPKEGPSILRIQQVVRGDSAAYFCASSPQSHRGGTEAFFGQGTRLTVV.

This clone appeared a few times. CDR3 coding DNA: TGTGCCACCAGAGAGAGACAGGGAGAAAGGCTGGGACAGCCCCAGCATTTT. Translated, it gives CATRERQGERLGQPQHF. The genes are TRBV15 and TRBJ1-5, with 7 nucleotides matching TRBD1. V lost 6 bases and J lost 7; bases outside the gene matches: 18. This CDR3 region has 17 residues. Per germline, CDR1 LNHNV and CDR2 YYDKDF (reference sequence).

This clone was observed a single time. V and J are TRBV6-5 and TRBJ2-7; D is ambiguous. The CDR3 spans 16 residues. The germline V gene encodes CDR1 MNHEY and CDR2 SVGAGI. Trimming stripped 1 base from V and 3 bases from J, with 16 bases between. DNA for the CDR3: TGTGCCAGCAGTTACTATTTCGGCTCCTCGGGCTACGAGCAGTACTTC. Translation gives CASSYYFGSSGYEQYF.

This clone was detected only once. The chain employs TRBV12-5 and TRBJ1-1; 9 bases align to TRBD1. This CDR3 is 22 amino acids long. The V gene end was trimmed by 7 bases and the J gene end by 1 base; junction bases not matched to a gene: 28. The V gene's germline CDR1 is LGHNT and CDR2 FRNRAP. The CDR3 DNA follows: TGTGCTAGTGCCCCTTGGAGTCAATCCGGGACAGGGTGGAATCGTAAGAACACTGAAGCTTTCTTT. Protein product: CASAPWSQSGTGWNRKNTEAFF.

Only one count was recorded for this clone. The J gene is TRBJ2-3, the V gene TRBV6-5; 7 bases map to TRBD1. CDR1 and CDR2 from the germline V gene are MNHEY and SVGAGI. This CDR3 spans 14 amino acids. The V segment lost 6 bases and the J segment 3 bases; nucleotides outside the gene matches: 6. The CDR3 region has the DNA TGTGCCAGCAGAAAGACAGGGTCGACAGATACGCAGTATTTT. Encoded protein: CASRKTGSTDTQYF.

This clone has only one observation. V is TRBV20-1 and J is TRBJ1-1; D gene unclear. Germline CDR1 DFQATT, CDR2 SNEGSKA (reference sequence). CDR3 length: 11 amino acids. With 4 bases removed from V and 6 bases from J, the gap between germline ends came to 9 bases. CDR3 sequence: CSAMLGPEAFF. The CDR3 region has the DNA TGCAGTGCTATGTTGGGCCCTGAAGCTTTCTTT.

V gene TRBV5-4 combines with J gene TRBJ2-2; D possibly corresponds to TRBD2 (6 bases). The V gene's germline CDR1 is SGHNT and CDR2 YYREEE (reference sequence). Trimming stripped 3 bases from V and 6 bases from J, with 15 bases between. There are 15 residues in the CDR3. Written as DNA, the CDR3 is TGTGCCAGCAGCTGGGGGTCGGGGAGGCCCGGGGAGCTGTTTTTT. Translation gives CASSWGSGRPGELFF.

This chain's CDR3 is CASSIDGEETQYF. CDR3 nucleotide sequence: TGTGCCAGTAGTATAGACGGGGAGGAGACCCAGTACTTC. The chain recombines TRBV19 with TRBJ2-5; the D gene is possibly TRBD2 (5 bases). The CDR3 extends over 13 amino acids. In germline, CDR1 is LNHDA, CDR2 SQIVND (reference sequence). Trimming stripped 0 bases from V and 5 bases from J, with 7 bases between.

The chain is built from TRBV5-4 and TRBJ2-7, with 7 bases identical to TRBD1. V was pared by 2 bases and J by 0 bases, with 5 bases of the junction left unmatched. The CDR3 length is 15 residues. CDR1 is SGHNT and CDR2 is YYREEE in the germline V gene (reference sequence). The CDR3 is CASSLDWDSSYEQYF. CDR3 nucleotides: TGTGCCAGCAGCTTAGATTGGGACAGCTCCTACGAGCAGTACTTC. The variable domain in full, completed from reference TRBV5-4 and TRBJ2-7, reads ETGVTQSPTHLIKTRGQQVTLRCSSQSGHNTVSWYQQALGQGPQFIFQYYREEENGRGNFPPRFSGLQFPNYSSELNVNALELDDSALYLCASSLDWDSSYEQYFGPGTRLTVT.

This clone was counted a single time. The chain combines TRBV2 with TRBJ2-5; 7 positions match TRBD2. In germline, CDR1 is SNHLY, CDR2 FYNNEI. CDR3 length: 11 amino acids. Trimming took 7 bases from V and 9 from J; bases not matched to a gene: 5. The CDR3 region is CASTSGGAQYF. CDR3 bases: TGTGCCAGCACGAGTGGGGGGGCCCAGTACTTC.

The chain joins TRBV5-1 to TRBJ1-4; 7 bases line up with TRBD1. The trim removed 3 bases at V and 7 bases at J, leaving 6 bases unmatched. The CDR3 covers 14 residues. The V gene's germline CDR1 is SGHRS and CDR2 YFSETQ. CDR3 amino acids: CASSSGQSLEKLFF. The CDR3 DNA reads as TGCGCCAGCAGCTCGGGACAGTCCCTTGAAAAACTGTTTTTT.

This clone was picked up one time. The V call is TRBV3-1 (or the pseudogene TRBV3-2), the J call TRBJ1-1, with 9 bases aligning to TRBD1. Germline V gene sequence: CDR1 LGHDT, CDR2 YNNKEL (reference sequence). The trim removed 3 bases at V and 11 bases at J, leaving 7 bases unmatched. The CDR3 has 13 residues. The CDR3 DNA follows: TGTGCCAGCAGCCAGTCCCGGGACAGGGCTGCTTTCTTT. Translating it yields CASSQSRDRAAFF.

The chain uses TRBV19 and TRBJ1-4, with 8 bases matching TRBD1. This CDR3 is built from 14 residues. CDR1 and CDR2 from the germline V gene are LNHDA and SQIVND (reference sequence). V dropped 5 bases and J dropped 8; count of bases not matched to a gene: 7. The CDR3 region is CASSHRDRYEKLFF. The CDR3 coding sequence is TGTGCCAGTAGTCACCGGGACAGGTACGAAAAACTGTTTTTT.

The chain couples TRBV7-9 to TRBJ1-2, with D uncertain. CDR3 length: 12 residues. V lost 8 bases, J lost 4 bases, and 11 bases lay in between. Germline V gene sequence: CDR1 SEHNR, CDR2 FQNEAQ (reference sequence). In DNA form, the CDR3 reads TGTGCCAGCTCCCTGCGAGCCTATGGCTACACCTTC. Translated, it gives CASSLRAYGYTF.

The chain carries TRBV28 and TRBJ2-2; TRBD2 agrees at 7 bases. The CDR3 sequence is 14 residues long. Germline assignment: CDR1 MDHEN and CDR2 SYDVKM. V trimming: 8 bases; J trimming: 2 bases; junction bases outside the gene matches: 5. CDR3 sequence reads: CASRGRGNTGELFF. DNA for the CDR3: TGTGCCAGCCGGGGGAGGGGAAACACCGGGGAGCTGTTTTTT. The variable domain in full, completed from reference TRBV28 and TRBJ2-2, reads DVKVTQSSRYLVKRTGEKVFLECVQDMDHENMFWYRQDPGLGLRLIYFSYDVKMKEKGDIPEGYSVSREKKERFSLILESASTNQTSMYLCASRGRGNTGELFFGEGSRLTVL.

The chain recombines TRBV11-3 with TRBJ2-7, with 13 positions matching TRBD2. The germline gives CDR1 SGHNT, CDR2 YENEEA. CDR3 size: 15 residues. J was trimmed by 4 bases and V by 1 base; bases with no gene match: 1. The CDR3 region has the DNA TGTGCCAGCAGCTTAGGGACTAGCGGGAGTTACGAGCAGTACTTC. Protein sequence: CASSLGTSGSYEQYF.

A single count supports this clone. The V call is TRBV19, the J call TRBJ1-3; 8 bases agree with TRBD1. The V segment lost 2 bases and the J segment 3 bases; nucleotides outside the gene matches: 9. The germline V gene encodes CDR1 LNHDA and CDR2 SQIVND (reference sequence). This CDR3 spans 17 amino acids. The CDR3 DNA reads TGTGCCAGTAGTATAAATCTGGCAGGGGGCAGTGGAAACACCATATATTTT. Translation gives CASSINLAGGSGNTIYF.